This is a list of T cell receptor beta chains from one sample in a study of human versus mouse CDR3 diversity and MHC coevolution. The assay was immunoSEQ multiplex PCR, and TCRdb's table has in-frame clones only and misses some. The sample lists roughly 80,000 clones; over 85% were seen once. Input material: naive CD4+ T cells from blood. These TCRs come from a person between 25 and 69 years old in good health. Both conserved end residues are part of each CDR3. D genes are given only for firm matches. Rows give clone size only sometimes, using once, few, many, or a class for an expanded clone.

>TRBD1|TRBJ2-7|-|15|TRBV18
CASSPHRDSPGEQYF
TGTGCCAGCTCACCCCATCGGGACAGCCCGGGAGAGCAGTACTTC
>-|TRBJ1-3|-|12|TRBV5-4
CASSFRGNTIYF
TGTGCCAGCAGCTTTAGAGGAAACACCATATATTTT
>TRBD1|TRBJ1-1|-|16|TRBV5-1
CASRFGQGAADTEAFF
TGCGCCAGCAGGTTTGGACAGGGGGCGGCGGACACTGAAGCTTTCTTT
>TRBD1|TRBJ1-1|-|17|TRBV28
CASSLWGTGPRNTEAFF
TGTGCCAGCAGTTTATGGGGGACAGGGCCAAGAAACACTGAAGCTTTCTTT
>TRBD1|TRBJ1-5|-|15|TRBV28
CASRVPGQGYQPQHF
TGTGCCAGCAGGGTCCCTGGACAGGGTTATCAGCCCCAGCATTTT
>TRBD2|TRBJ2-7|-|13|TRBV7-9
CASSFGGENEQYF
TGTGCCAGCAGCTTCGGGGGGGAGAACGAGCAGTACTTC
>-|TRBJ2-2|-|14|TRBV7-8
CASSLVPGAMELFF
TGTGCCAGCAGCTTAGTACCAGGGGCCATGGAGCTGTTTTTT
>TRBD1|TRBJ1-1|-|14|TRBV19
CASSPRDRGTEAFF
TGTGCCAGTAGTCCAAGGGACAGGGGGACTGAAGCTTTCTTT
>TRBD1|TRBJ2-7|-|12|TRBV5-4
CASSPQGREQYF
TGTGCCAGCAGCCCACAGGGGCGCGAGCAGTACTTC
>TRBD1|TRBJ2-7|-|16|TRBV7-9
CASSTADRGRIYEQYF
TGTGCCAGCAGCACGGCAGACAGGGGGCGAATTTACGAGCAGTACTTC
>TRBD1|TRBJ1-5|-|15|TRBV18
CASSPGTGRNQPQHF
TGTGCCAGCTCACCCGGGACAGGGAGAAATCAGCCCCAGCATTTT
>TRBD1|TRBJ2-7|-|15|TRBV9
CASSVTGTGDYEQYF
TGTGCCAGCAGCGTAACCGGGACAGGTGACTACGAGCAGTACTTC
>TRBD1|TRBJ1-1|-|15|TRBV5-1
CASSWMTGIGSEAFF
TGCGCCAGCAGCTGGATGACAGGGATTGGATCGGAAGCTTTCTTT
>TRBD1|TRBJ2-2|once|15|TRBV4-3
CASSQATGLTGELFF
TGCGCCAGCAGCCAAGCGACAGGGCTCACCGGGGAGCTGTTTTTT
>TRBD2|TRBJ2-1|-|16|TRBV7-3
CASRAAGGTNYNEQFF
TGTGCCAGCAGGGCAGCGGGAGGCACTAACTACAATGAGCAGTTCTTC
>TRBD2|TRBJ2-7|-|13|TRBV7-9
CASRLTSSNEQYF
TGTGCCAGCAGATTGACTAGCAGCAACGAGCAGTACTTC
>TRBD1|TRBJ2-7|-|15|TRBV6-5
CASSYTTGTGYEQYF
TGTGCCAGCAGTTATACAACCGGGACAGGTTACGAGCAGTACTTC
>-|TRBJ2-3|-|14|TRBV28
CASTRGSGVYTQYF
TGTGCCAGCACTCGAGGTAGCGGCGTCTATACGCAGTATTTT
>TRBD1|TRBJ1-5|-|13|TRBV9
CASSEGGLEPQHF
TGTGCCAGCAGCGAAGGGGGCCTGGAACCCCAGCATTTT
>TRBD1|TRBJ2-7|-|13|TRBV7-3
CASSKDRGREQYF
TGTGCCAGCAGTAAGGACAGGGGGAGGGAGCAGTACTTC
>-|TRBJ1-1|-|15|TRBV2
CASSGQGTGVAEAFF
TGTGCCAGCAGTGGCCAGGGGACCGGGGTAGCTGAAGCTTTCTTT
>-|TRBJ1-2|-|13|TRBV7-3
CASSLTRSDGYTF
TGTGCCAGCAGCTTAACGCGCTCCGATGGCTACACCTTC
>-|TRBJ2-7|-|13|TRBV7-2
CASLGGDVYEQYF
TGTGCCAGCCTGGGAGGAGACGTTTACGAGCAGTACTTC
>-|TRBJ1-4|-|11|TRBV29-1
CSVGLNEKLFF
TGCAGCGTGGGGCTTAATGAAAAACTGTTTTTT
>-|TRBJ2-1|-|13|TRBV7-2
CASSSGTPNEQFF
TGTGCCAGCAGCTCCGGGACACCGAATGAGCAGTTCTTC
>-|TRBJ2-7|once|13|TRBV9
CASSVQGGDEQYF
TGTGCCAGCAGCGTCCAGGGTGGCGACGAGCAGTACTTC
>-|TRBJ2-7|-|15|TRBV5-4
CASSFPRGDSYEQYF
TGTGCCAGCAGCTTCCCGCGCGGGGACTCCTACGAGCAGTACTTC
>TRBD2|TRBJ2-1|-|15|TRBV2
CASSTTSGSYNEQFF
TGTGCCAGCAGTACCACTAGCGGGAGTTACAATGAGCAGTTCTTC
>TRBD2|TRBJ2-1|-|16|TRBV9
CASSPNPSGRRGEQFF
TGTGCCAGCAGCCCGAACCCTAGCGGGAGACGGGGGGAGCAGTTCTTC
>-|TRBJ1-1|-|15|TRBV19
CASSIPGHLNTEAFF
TGTGCCAGTAGTATTCCGGGACACCTGAACACTGAAGCTTTCTTT
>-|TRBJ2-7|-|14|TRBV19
CASSEQGRSYEQYF
TGTGCCAGTAGTGAGCAGGGGCGCTCCTACGAGCAGTACTTC
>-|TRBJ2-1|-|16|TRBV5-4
CASSSTRGSSYNEQFF
TGTGCCAGCAGCTCAACCAGGGGATCCTCCTACAATGAGCAGTTCTTC
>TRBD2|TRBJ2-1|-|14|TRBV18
CASSRTSGSYEQFF
TGTGCCAGCTCGAGGACTAGCGGGAGTTATGAGCAGTTCTTC
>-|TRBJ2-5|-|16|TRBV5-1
CASSGNRGGPEETQYF
TGCGCCAGCAGCGGTAACAGGGGAGGTCCCGAAGAGACCCAGTACTTC
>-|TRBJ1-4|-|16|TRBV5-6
CASSSPNTVIGEKLFF
TGTGCCAGCAGCTCCCCAAACACAGTGATAGGCGAAAAACTGTTTTTT
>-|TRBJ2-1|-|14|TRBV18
CASSPPNSLDEQFF
TGTGCCAGCTCACCACCGAACTCACTCGATGAGCAGTTCTTC
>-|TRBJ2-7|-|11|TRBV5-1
CASSLSDEQYF
TGCGCCAGCAGCTTGTCAGACGAGCAGTACTTC
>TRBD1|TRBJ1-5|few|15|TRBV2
CASSGGATGDQPQHF
TGTGCCAGCAGTGGCGGGGCGACAGGGGATCAGCCCCAGCATTTT
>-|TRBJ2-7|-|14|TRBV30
CAWRKPGKTYEQYF
TGTGCCTGGCGTAAACCGGGTAAAACCTACGAGCAGTACTTC
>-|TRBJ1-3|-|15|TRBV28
CASSLSVSSGNTIYF
TGTGCCAGCAGTTTAAGTGTGAGCTCTGGAAACACCATATATTTT
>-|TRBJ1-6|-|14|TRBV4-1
CASSQGAVNSPLHF
TGCGCCAGCAGCCAAGGGGCAGTGAATTCACCCCTCCACTTT
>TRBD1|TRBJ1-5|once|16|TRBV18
CASSPSDRVFNQPQHF
TGTGCCAGCTCACCCTCGGACAGGGTGTTCAATCAGCCCCAGCATTTT